The 13 T cell receptor beta chains in this list originate from one sample, sequenced in a study of PD-L1 blockade in urothelial cancer. Sequencing was performed with immunoSEQ multiplex PCR; in TCRdb, only in-frame clones are kept and a portion is missing. The sample gives tens of thousands of clones, roughly 89% of which show up once; about 8.6% is in the top ten. Stated time point: pretreatment peripheral blood. The specimen comprised PBMCs, sampled around atezolizumab (anti-PD-L1) treatment. These receptors all come from a woman in her 70s with urothelial cancer.

The chain links TRBV28 to TRBJ1-4; TRBD1 aligns across 9 bases. V was clipped by 4 bases and J by 2 bases; unmatched bases: 2. The CDR3 covers 15 residues. Germline CDR1 MDHEN, CDR2 SYDVKM. The CDR3 loop is CASSSGQGTNEKLFF. CDR3 nucleotide sequence: TGTGCCAGCAGTTCAGGACAGGGGACTAATGAAAAACTGTTTTTT.

The V gene is TRBV28, the J gene TRBJ1-2; D is undetermined. The CDR3 totals 12 residues. Germline V gene sequence: CDR1 MDHEN, CDR2 SYDVKM. Trimming left V 3 bases short and J 6 bases short, with 8 bases between. The CDR3 bases are TGTGCCAGCAGTTTGGAGGCCAATGGCTACACCTTC. This translates into CASSLEANGYTF.

This clone came up once. V is TRBV6-1 and J is TRBJ2-5, with D perhaps matching TRBD1 (5 bases). Looked up from germline, CDR1 is MNHNS and CDR2 is SASEGT. The germline V and J ends were trimmed by 5 bases and 5 bases, with 15 bases remaining between them. The CDR3 runs 14 residues. In nucleotides, the CDR3 is TGTGCCAGCAGTTTCCCGACAGATAAGGAGACCCAGTACTTC. Translation gives CASSFPTDKETQYF.

The rearrangement uses TRBV18 and TRBJ2-5, with unresolved D. The V gene lost 0 bases and the J gene lost 5 bases, with 7 bases spanning the gap. Germline assignment: CDR1 KGHSH and CDR2 LQKENI. The CDR3 extends over 13 amino acids. The CDR3 bases are TGTGCCAGCTCACCACCCTTTTTCGAGACCCAGTACTTC. Residues: CASSPPFFETQYF.

This chain connects TRBV5-4 to TRBJ2-1, with 7 bases identical to TRBD2. Germline loops: CDR1 SGHNT, CDR2 YYREEE (reference sequence). Trimming took 0 bases from V and 4 from J; bases not matched to a gene: 4. The CDR3 totals 15 residues. CDR3 in DNA: TGTGCCAGCAGCTTGGGCGGGAGCCTATACAATGAGCAGTTCTTC. This translates into CASSLGGSLYNEQFF.

This chain uses TRBV7-2 with TRBJ2-7; 8 bases are a match to TRBD2. CDR1 and CDR2 from the germline V gene are SGHTA and FQGNSA. This CDR3 has 17 residues. V was pared by 1 base and J by 3 bases, with 11 bases of the junction left unmatched. CDR3 residues: CASSLEPPGTRNYEQYF. The CDR3 bases are TGTGCCAGCAGCTTAGAGCCCCCCGGGACTAGAAACTACGAGCAGTACTTC. The full variable domain, in which reference TRBV7-2 and TRBJ2-7 provide the parts outside the CDR3, is GAGVSQSPSNKVTEKGKDVELRCDPISGHTALYWYRQSLGQGLEFLIYFQGNSAPDKSGLPSDRFSAERTGGSVSTLTIQRTQQEDSAVYLCASSLEPPGTRNYEQYFGPGTRLTVT.

The chain employs TRBV28 and TRBJ2-2; the match to TRBD2 covers 8 bases. V lost 6 bases to trimming and J lost 4 bases; unmatched junction nucleotides: 7. The CDR3 has 15 amino acids. Looked up from germline, CDR1 is MDHEN and CDR2 is SYDVKM. The CDR3 loop reads CASSEAGATTGELFF. The DNA for the CDR3 is TGTGCCAGCAGCGAAGCGGGAGCGACCACCGGGGAGCTGTTTTTT.

The genes are TRBV11-2 and TRBJ2-7; 9 positions agree with TRBD1. After removal of 3 bases from V and 3 bases from J, the junction contained 3 bases not matched to a gene. CDR3 length: 14 residues. Germline V gene lookup returns CDR1 SGHAT and CDR2 FQNNGV. The CDR3 nucleotides read TGTGCCAGCAGCTTCGGGACAGGGCTCTACGAGCAGTACTTC. Translated: CASSFGTGLYEQYF.

This sequence joins TRBV2 and TRBJ2-7; TRBD1 agrees at 8 bases. V shed 4 bases and J 6 bases; nucleotides not matched to a gene: 8. Per germline, CDR1 SNHLY and CDR2 FYNNEI. This CDR3 has 14 amino acids. CDR3 sequence: CASSVWQGAAEQYF. The CDR3 nucleotides are TGTGCCAGCAGTGTGTGGCAGGGGGCTGCCGAGCAGTACTTC.

The chain joins TRBV5-6 to TRBJ2-2, with D maybe TRBD1 (5 bases). The germline CDR1 and CDR2 sequences are SGHDT and YYEEEE. Trimming took off 0 bases at V and 3 bases at J, with 6 bases between the two ends. The CDR3 loop spans 14 amino acids. The CDR3 loop is CASSLGQYTGELFF. CDR3 DNA: TGTGCCAGCAGCTTGGGACAGTACACCGGGGAGCTGTTTTTT. Full variable domain (outside the CDR3, taken from reference TRBV5-6 and TRBJ2-2): DAGVTQSPTHLIKTRGQQVTLRCSPKSGHDTVSWYQQALGQGPQFIFQYYEEEERQRGNFPDRFSGHQFPNYSSELNVNALLLGDSALYLCASSLGQYTGELFFGEGSRLTVL.

J is TRBJ2-5 and V is TRBV5-1; no firm D call. Looked up from germline, CDR1 is SGHRS and CDR2 is YFSETQ. The V end was cut by 0 bases, the J end by 2 bases, with 14 bases between. CDR3 size: 16 residues. This CDR3 is CASSLDFATGQETQYF. CDR3 nucleotide sequence: TGCGCCAGCAGCTTGGATTTCGCGACTGGGCAAGAGACCCAGTACTTC. Using reference TRBV5-1 and TRBJ2-5 for the parts outside the CDR3, the full variable domain is KAGVTQTPRYLIKTRGQQVTLSCSPISGHRSVSWYQQTPGQGLQFLFEYFSETQRNKGNFPGRFSGRQFSNSRSEMNVSTLELGDSALYLCASSLDFATGQETQYFGPGTRLLVL.

V gene TRBV30 combines with J gene TRBJ1-6, with D hard to call. The germline V and J ends were trimmed by 2 bases and 3 bases, with 5 bases remaining between them. Germline V gives CDR1 GTSNPN, CDR2 SVGIG (reference sequence). The CDR3 runs 13 residues. The CDR3: CAWSRSYNSPLHF. In DNA form, the CDR3 reads TGTGCCTGGAGTCGGAGCTATAATTCACCCCTCCACTTT.

This chain links TRBV7-9 with TRBJ1-2; possibly TRBD1 for D (6 bases). Trimming cost V 5 bases and J 5 bases, with 18 bases left between them. Germline CDR1 SEHNR, CDR2 FQNEAQ (reference sequence). The CDR3 has 15 amino acids. The CDR3 bases are TGTGCCAGCAGCCCCGCCCTGACAGGTGTATATGGCTACACCTTC. Protein: CASSPALTGVYGYTF.